The clone carrying this TCR beta chain was seen only a few times. Antigen specificity is unknown. Indicated treatment: around 19 received Ad26.COV2.S at low or high dose, single or two shots; roughly five received placebo; per-sample allocation not given. Vaccine and placebo recipients were sampled on day 63 after the first injection. This person who donated was an adult of 18-55 years in Boston. The CDR3 runs 13 residues. The germline CDR1 and CDR2 sequences are LNHNV and YYDKDF (reference sequence). V lost 1 base to trimming and J lost 6 bases, with 10 bases between them. Profiled with immunoSEQ multiplex PCR; TCRdb holds only in-frame clones, not every one. The profile shows 300,000 to 500,000 clones, 75% to 90% of them singletons. This specimen belongs to a study of Ad26.COV2.S vaccination and SARS-CoV-2 variants. Study-wide points: Vaccine recipients had higher spike-specific TCR breadth than placebo recipients.

Source: peripheral blood, taken in a trial of Ad26.COV2.S vaccine versus placebo. This TCR came from a person between 18 and 60 years old who received the Ad26.COV2.S COVID-19 vaccine or a placebo. The genes are TRBV15 and TRBJ2-7; D not certain. CDR3: CATSRAEVGEQYF. The CDR3 nucleotides read TGTGCCACCAGCAGAGCCGAGGTTGGCGAGCAGTACTTC.